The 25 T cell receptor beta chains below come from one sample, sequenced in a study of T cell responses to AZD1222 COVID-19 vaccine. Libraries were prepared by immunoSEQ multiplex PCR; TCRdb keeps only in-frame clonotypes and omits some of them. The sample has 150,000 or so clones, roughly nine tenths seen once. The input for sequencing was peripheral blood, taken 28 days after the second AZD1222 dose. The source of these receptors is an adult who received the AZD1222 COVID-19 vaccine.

Here the CDR3 DNA reads TGTGCCAGCGGGGCCGTAGGGGATACGCAGTATTTT. Residues: CASGAVGDTQYF. The chain combines TRBV3-1 (or the pseudogene TRBV3-2) with TRBJ2-3; a weak D match, TRBD1 (5 bases). The CDR3 runs 12 residues. CDR1 and CDR2 (germline): LGHDT, YNNKEL (reference sequence). V was trimmed by 8 bases and J by 6 bases, leaving 12 bases between them.

This CDR3 is CASRRGGQADTQYF. The CDR3, as DNA: TGTGCCAGCAGGCGGGGGGGCCAGGCAGATACGCAGTATTTT. V and J are TRBV2 and TRBJ2-3; 9 nucleotides line up with TRBD2. The ends lost 6 bases at V and 4 bases at J; junction bases unmatched: 5. Germline values: CDR1 SNHLY, CDR2 FYNNEI. This CDR3 has 14 residues.

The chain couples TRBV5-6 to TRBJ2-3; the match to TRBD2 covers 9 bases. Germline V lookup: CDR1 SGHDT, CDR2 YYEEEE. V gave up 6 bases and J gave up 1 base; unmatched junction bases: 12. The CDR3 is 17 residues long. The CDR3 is CASTPLSRTSGTDTQYF. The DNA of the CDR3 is TGTGCCAGCACCCCCCTTTCGAGGACTAGCGGCACAGATACGCAGTATTTT.

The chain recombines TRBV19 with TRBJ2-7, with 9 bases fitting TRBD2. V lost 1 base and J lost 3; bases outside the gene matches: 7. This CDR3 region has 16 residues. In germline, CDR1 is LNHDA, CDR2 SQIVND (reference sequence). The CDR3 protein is CASSIGPGTSIYEQYF. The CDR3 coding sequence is TGTGCCAGTAGTATAGGTCCCGGGACTAGCATCTACGAGCAGTACTTC. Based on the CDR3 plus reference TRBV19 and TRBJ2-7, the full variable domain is DGGITQSPKYLFRKEGQNVTLSCEQNLNHDAMYWYRQDPGQGLRLIYYSQIVNDFQKGDIAEGYSVSREKKESFPLTVTSAQKNPTAFYLCASSIGPGTSIYEQYFGPGTRLTVT.

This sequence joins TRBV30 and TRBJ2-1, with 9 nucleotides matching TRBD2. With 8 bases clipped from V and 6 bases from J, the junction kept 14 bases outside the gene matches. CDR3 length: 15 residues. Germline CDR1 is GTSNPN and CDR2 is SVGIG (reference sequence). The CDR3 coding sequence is TGTGCCGGAACCCCCTTAGCGGGAGTTCTCAATGAGCAGTTCTTC. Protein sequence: CAGTPLAGVLNEQFF.

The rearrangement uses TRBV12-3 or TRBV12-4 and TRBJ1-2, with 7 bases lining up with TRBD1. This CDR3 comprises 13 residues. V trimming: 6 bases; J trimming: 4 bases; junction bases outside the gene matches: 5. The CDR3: CASSPGQTYGYTF. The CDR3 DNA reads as TGTGCCAGCAGCCCGGGACAGACCTATGGCTACACCTTC.

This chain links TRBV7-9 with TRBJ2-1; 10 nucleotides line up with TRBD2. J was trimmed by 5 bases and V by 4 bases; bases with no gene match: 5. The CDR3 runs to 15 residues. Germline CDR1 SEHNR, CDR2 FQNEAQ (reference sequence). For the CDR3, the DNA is TGTGCCAGCAGCTCTACCGGGACTAGCGACAATGAGCAGTTCTTC. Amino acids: CASSSTGTSDNEQFF.

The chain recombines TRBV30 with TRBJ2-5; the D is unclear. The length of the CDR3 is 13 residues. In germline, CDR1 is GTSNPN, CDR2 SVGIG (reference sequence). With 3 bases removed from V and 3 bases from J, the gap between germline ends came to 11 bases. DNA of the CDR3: TGTGCCTGGAGGGAAGGACCCGAAGAGACCCAGTACTTC. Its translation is CAWREGPEETQYF. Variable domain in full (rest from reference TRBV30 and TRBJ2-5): SQTIHQWPATLVQPVGSPLSLECTVEGTSNPNLYWYRQAAGRGLQLLFYSVGIGQISSEVPQNLSASRPQDRQFILSSKKLLLSDSGFYLCAWREGPEETQYFGPGTRLLVL.

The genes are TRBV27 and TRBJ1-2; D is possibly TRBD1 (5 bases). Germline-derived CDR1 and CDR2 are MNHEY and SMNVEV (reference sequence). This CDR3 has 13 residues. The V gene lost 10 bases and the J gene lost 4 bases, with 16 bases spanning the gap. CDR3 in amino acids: CAIQGAAFYGYTF. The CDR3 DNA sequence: TGTGCCATCCAAGGGGCAGCGTTCTATGGCTACACCTTC.

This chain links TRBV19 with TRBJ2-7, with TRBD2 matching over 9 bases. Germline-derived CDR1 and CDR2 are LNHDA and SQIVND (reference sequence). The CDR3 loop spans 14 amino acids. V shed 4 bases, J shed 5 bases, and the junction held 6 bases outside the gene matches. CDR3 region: CASSTTSGQNEQYF. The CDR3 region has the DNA TGTGCCAGTAGTACCACTAGCGGGCAAAACGAGCAGTACTTC.

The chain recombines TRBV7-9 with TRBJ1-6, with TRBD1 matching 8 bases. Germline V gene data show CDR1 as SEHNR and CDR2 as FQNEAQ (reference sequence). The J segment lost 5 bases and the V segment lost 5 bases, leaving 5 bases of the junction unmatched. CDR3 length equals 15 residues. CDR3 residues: CASSRTGLDNSPLHF. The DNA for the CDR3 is TGTGCCAGCAGCCGGACAGGGCTCGATAATTCACCCCTCCACTTT.

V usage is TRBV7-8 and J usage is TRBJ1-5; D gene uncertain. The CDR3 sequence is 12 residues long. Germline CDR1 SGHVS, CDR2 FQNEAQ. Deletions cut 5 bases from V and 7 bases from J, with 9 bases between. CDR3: CASSPPGQPQHF. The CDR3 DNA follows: TGTGCCAGCAGCCCCCCAGGACAGCCCCAGCATTTT.

The CDR3 protein is CASSLAGISGRTIGEQFF. The CDR3 DNA follows: TGTGCCAGCAGCTTAGCAGGGATTAGCGGAAGGACAATCGGTGAGCAGTTCTTC. The rearrangement uses TRBV11-3 and TRBJ2-1, with D tentatively TRBD2 (6 bases). Trimming removed 1 base at V and 9 bases at J, with 25 bases between. The CDR3 totals 18 residues. Germline V gene lookup returns CDR1 SGHNT and CDR2 YENEEA. The variable domain in full, with the rest retrieved from reference TRBV11-3 and TRBJ2-1, is EAGVVQSPRYKIIEKKQPVAFWCNPISGHNTLYWYLQNLGQGPELLIRYENEEAVDDSQLPKDRFSAERLKGVDSTLKIQPAELGDSAVYLCASSLAGISGRTIGEQFFGPGTRLTVL.

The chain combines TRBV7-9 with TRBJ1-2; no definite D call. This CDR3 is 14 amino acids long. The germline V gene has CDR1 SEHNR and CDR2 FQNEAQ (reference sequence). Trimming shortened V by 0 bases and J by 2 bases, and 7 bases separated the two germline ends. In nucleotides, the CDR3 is TGTGCCAGCAGCTTAGCGCAGATGAACTATGGCTACACCTTC. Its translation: CASSLAQMNYGYTF.

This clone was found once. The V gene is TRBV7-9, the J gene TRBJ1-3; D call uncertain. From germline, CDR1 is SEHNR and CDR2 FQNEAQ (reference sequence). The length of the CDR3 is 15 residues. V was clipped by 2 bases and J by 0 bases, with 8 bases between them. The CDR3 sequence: CASSLRSGSGNTIYF. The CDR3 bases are TGTGCCAGCAGCTTACGGTCAGGCTCTGGAAACACCATATATTTT.

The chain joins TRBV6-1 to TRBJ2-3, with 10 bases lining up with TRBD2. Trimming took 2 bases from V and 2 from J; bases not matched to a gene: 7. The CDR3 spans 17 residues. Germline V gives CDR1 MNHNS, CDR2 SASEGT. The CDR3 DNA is TGTGCCAGCAGTGAAAGGTCAGCGGGGGGGCCCACAGATACGCAGTATTTT. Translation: CASSERSAGGPTDTQYF.

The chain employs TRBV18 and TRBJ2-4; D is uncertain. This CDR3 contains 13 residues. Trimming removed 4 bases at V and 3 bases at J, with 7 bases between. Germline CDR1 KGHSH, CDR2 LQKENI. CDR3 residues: CASSQVDKNIQYF. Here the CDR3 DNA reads TGTGCCAGCTCACAGGTTGACAAAAACATTCAGTACTTC.

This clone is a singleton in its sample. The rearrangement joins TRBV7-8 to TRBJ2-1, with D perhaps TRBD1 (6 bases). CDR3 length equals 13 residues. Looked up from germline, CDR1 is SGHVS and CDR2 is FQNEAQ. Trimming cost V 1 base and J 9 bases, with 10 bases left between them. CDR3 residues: CASSLDGGTEQFF. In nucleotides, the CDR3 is TGTGCCAGCAGCTTAGATGGGGGCACTGAGCAGTTCTTC.

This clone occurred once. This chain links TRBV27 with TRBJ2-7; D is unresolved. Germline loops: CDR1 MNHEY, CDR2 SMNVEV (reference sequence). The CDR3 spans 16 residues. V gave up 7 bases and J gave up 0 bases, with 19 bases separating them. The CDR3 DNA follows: TGTGCCAGCAAACCCCTCCGGGCCCCGGGCTCCTACGAGCAGTACTTC. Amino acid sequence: CASKPLRAPGSYEQYF.

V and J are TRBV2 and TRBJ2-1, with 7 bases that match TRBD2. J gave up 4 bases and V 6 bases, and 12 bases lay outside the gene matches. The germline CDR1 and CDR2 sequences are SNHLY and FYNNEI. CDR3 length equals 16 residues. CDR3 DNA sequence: TGTGCCAGCAGCCCTCCCGGCCTAGCGGATTACAATGAGCAGTTCTTC. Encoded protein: CASSPPGLADYNEQFF.

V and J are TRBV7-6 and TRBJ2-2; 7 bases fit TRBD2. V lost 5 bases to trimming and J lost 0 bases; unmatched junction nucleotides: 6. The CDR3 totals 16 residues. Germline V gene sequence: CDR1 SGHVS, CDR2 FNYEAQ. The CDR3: CASSQNLAANTGELFF. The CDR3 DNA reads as TGTGCCAGCAGCCAAAACCTAGCGGCGAACACCGGGGAGCTGTTTTTT.

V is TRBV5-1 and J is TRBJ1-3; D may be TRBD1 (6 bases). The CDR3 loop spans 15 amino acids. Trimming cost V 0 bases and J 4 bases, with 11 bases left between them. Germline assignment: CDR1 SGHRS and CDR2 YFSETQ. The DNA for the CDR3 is TGCGCCAGCAGCTTGGCCGGGACAACCGGAAACACCATATATTTT. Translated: CASSLAGTTGNTIYF.

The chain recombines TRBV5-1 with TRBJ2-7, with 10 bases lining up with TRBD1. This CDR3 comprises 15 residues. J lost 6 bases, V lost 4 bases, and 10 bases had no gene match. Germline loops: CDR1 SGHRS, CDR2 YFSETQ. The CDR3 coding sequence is TGCGCCAGCAGCCGGACAGGGGGAGGGGGTACCGAGCAGTACTTC. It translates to CASSRTGGGGTEQYF.

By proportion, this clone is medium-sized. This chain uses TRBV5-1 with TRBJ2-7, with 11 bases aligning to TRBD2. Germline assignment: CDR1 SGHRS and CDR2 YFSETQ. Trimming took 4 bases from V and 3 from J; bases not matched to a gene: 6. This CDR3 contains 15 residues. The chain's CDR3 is CASSRDGLAGYEQYF. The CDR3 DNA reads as TGCGCCAGCAGCCGAGACGGACTAGCGGGCTACGAGCAGTACTTC.

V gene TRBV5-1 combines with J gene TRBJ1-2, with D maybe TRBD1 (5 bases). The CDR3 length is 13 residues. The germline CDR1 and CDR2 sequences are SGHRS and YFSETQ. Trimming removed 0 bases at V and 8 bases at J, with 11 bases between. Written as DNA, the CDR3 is TGCGCCAGCAGCTTGGTGCAGGGAACCGGCTACACCTTC. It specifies CASSLVQGTGYTF.